This T cell receptor (beta chain) was captured in a study of blood T cell repertoires in COVID-19. Study-wide background: Samples representing acute and convalescent COVID-19 were sourced from the United States, Italy and Spain.

Germline V gene lookup returns CDR1 SNHLY and CDR2 FYNNEI. Trimming removed 3 bases at V and 0 bases at J, with 5 bases between. This CDR3 contains 14 residues. Participant age was roughly 18 to 95 years, and participants resided in approximately 24 US areas. Cohort 3 recovery required two negative PCRs, clearance, or symptom resolution. Original processing notes: Researchers report that nucleated cell counts were estimated from reference gene primer amplification. The data were produced by immunoSEQ multiplex PCR, yet TCRdb's version contains in-frame clones alone and is incomplete. The DNA gave D and trimming, while V, J and clone size come from that table. The sample records some 170,000 clones, 65% to 85% being singletons.

This TCR came from a man in his forties or fifties who had recovered from COVID-19. The sequenced material came from PBMCs or T cells enriched from blood (not recorded which). The V gene is TRBV2, the J gene TRBJ1-4; D gene ambiguous. The CDR3 here is CASSDRSTNEKLFF. DNA of the CDR3: TGTGCCAGCAGTGACAGGTCAACTAATGAAAAACTGTTTTTT. Full variable domain (rest looked up from reference TRBV2 and TRBJ1-4): EPEVTQTPSHQVTQMGQEVILRCVPISNHLYFYWYRQILGQKVEFLVSFYNNEISEKSEIFDDQFSVERPDGSNFTLKIRSTKLEDSAMYFCASSDRSTNEKLFFGSGTQLSVL.